The entry below gives a single T cell receptor (beta chain) sequence along with its context. Each CDR3 protein is one row after TCRdb ran MiXCR on the RT-PCR reads. The sample carries fewer than 800,000 distinct CDR3 sequences, 11% to 15% recorded once. Per the germline V gene, CDR1 is SGHTA and CDR2 is FQGNSA. The CDR3 runs to 17 residues. V shed 1 base, J shed 0 bases, and the junction held 6 bases outside the gene matches. Input material: memory CD4+ T cells from blood. V usage is TRBV7-2 and J usage is TRBJ2-7, with 10 bases lining up with TRBD2. This receptor was identified in a female donor in good health, serving as a healthy control. The CDR3 spells CASSLGVAGGPSYEQYF. The DNA of the CDR3 is TGTGCCAGCAGCTTAGGGGTAGCGGGAGGCCCCTCCTACGAGCAGTACTTC.